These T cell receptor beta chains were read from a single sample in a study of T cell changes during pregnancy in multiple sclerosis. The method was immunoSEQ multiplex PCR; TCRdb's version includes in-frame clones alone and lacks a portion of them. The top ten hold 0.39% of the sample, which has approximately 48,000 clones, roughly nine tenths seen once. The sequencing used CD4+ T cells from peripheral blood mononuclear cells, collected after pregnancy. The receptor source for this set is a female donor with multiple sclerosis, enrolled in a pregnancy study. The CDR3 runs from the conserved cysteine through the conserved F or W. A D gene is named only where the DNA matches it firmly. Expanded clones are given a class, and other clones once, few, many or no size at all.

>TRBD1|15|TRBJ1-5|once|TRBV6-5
TGTGCCAGCAGTGGAGGGACAGGGGAGGGTCAGCCCCAGCATTTT
CASSGGTGEGQPQHF
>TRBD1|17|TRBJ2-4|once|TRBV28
TGTGCCAGCAGTTCAACAACAGGGGGTCTAGCCAAAAACATTCAGTACTTC
CASSSTTGGLAKNIQYF
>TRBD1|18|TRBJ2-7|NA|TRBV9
TGTGCCAGCAGCGCTACAACCGGGACAGCAGTTTCTCCTACGCAGCAGTACTTC
CASSATTGTAVSPTQQYF
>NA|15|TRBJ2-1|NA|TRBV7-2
TGTGCCAGCAGCTCGATCGGGGGAAACTACAATGAGCAGTTCTTC
CASSSIGGNYNEQFF
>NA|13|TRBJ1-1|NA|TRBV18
TGTGCCAGCTCACCTGGGGGGACCACTGAAGCTTTCTTT
CASSPGGTTEAFF
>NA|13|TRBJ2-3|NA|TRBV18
TGTGCCAGCTCCACCGCTAGTACAGATACGCAGTATTTT
CASSTASTDTQYF
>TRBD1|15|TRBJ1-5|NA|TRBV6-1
TGTGCCAGCAGGGACAGGGGGCGCGGCAATCAGCCCCAGCATTTT
CASRDRGRGNQPQHF
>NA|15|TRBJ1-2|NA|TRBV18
TGTGCCAGCTCACCAGACAGCCCTCTCGGCTATGGCTACACCTTC
CASSPDSPLGYGYTF
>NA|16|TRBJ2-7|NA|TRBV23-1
TGCGCCAGCGCCGCACAGACCCACACCTCATCCTACGAGCAGTACTTC
CASAAQTHTSSYEQYF
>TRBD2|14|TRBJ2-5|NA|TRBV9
TGTGCCAGCAGCGTTGCGGGAGGGCCGGAGACCCAGTACTTC
CASSVAGGPETQYF
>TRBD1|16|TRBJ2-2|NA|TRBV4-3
TGCGCCAGCAGCCAAGATTTGAGAGGGGGCGGCGGGGAGCTGTTTTTT
CASSQDLRGGGGELFF
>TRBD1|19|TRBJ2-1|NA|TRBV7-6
TGTGCCAGCAGCTTAGCTAACGGAATCGGACAGGGTAAGGGCAATGAGCAGTTCTTC
CASSLANGIGQGKGNEQFF
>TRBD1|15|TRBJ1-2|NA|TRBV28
TGTGCCAGCAGTTTACCATCGGGACAGGGGAGTGGCTACACCTTC
CASSLPSGQGSGYTF
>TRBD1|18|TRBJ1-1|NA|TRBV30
TGTGCCTGGAGTGTACCCTTTAGGTTAAGGACAGGGACCACTGAAGCTTTCTTT
CAWSVPFRLRTGTTEAFF
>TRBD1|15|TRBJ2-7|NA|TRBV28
TGTGCCAGCAGGGGACCGGGACAGGGCTCCTACGAGCAGTACTTC
CASRGPGQGSYEQYF
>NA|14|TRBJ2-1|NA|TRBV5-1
TGCGCCAGCAGCCGGACTGTCTCGGGCAATGAGCAGTTCTTC
CASSRTVSGNEQFF
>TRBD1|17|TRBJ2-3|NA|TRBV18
TGTGCCAGCTCACGCACGGATACAGGGGGCAACACAGATACGCAGTATTTT
CASSRTDTGGNTDTQYF
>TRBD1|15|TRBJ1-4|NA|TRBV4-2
TGTGCCAGCAGCCTTCCGGGACAGCCGAATGAAAAACTGTTTTTT
CASSLPGQPNEKLFF
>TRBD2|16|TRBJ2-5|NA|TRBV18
TGTGCCAGCTCACCTAGCGGGAGAGGGAGCCAAGAGACCCAGTACTTC
CASSPSGRGSQETQYF
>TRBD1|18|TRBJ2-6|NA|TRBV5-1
TGCGCCAGCGGAGATTACCTGGACAGGGCCTCTGGGGCCAACGTCCTGACTTTC
CASGDYLDRASGANVLTF
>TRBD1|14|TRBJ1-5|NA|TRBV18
TGTGCCAGCTCCCTCGGACAGGGCAATCAGCCCCAGCATTTT
CASSLGQGNQPQHF
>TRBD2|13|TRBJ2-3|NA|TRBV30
TGTGCCTGGGGGCGGGGGGACACAGATACGCAGTATTTT
CAWGRGDTDTQYF
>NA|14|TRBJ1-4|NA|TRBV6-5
TGTGCCAGCAGTTACTCGGGGGCTCATGAAAAACTGTTTTTT
CASSYSGAHEKLFF
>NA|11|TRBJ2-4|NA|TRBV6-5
TGTGCCAGCAGTTACCCGTACATTCAGTACTTC
CASSYPYIQYF
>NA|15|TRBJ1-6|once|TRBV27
TGTGCCAGCAGCCCTCAGGGCGGGGTCCGGTCACCCCTCCACTTT
CASSPQGGVRSPLHF
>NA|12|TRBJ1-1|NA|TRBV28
TGTGCCAGCAGGAAAAGGGGCGCTGAAGCTTTCTTT
CASRKRGAEAFF